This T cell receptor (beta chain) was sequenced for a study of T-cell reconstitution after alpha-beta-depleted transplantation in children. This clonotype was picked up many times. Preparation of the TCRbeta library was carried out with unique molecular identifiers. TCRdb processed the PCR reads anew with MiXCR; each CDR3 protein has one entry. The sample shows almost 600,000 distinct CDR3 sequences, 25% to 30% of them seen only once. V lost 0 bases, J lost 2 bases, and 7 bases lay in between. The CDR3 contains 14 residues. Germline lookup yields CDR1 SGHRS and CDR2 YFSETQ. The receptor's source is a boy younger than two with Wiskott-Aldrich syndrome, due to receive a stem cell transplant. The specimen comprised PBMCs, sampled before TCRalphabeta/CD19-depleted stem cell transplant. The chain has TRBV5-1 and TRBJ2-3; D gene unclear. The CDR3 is CASSLEQFTDTQYF. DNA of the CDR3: TGCGCCAGCAGCTTGGAGCAATTCACAGATACGCAGTATTTT.